What follows is one T cell receptor (beta chain) and its context. Trimming at V came to 4 bases and at J to 5 bases, leaving 9 bases not matched to a gene. CDR1 and CDR2 (germline): SNHLY, FYNNEI. The CDR3 has 16 residues. These data originate in a study of blood T cell repertoires in COVID-19. Study-level background: There were acute and convalescent COVID-19 samples, and they came from the United States, Italy and Spain.

Per the original methods: Amplification from reference gene primers served as the basis for estimated nucleated cell counts. Generated by immunoSEQ multiplex PCR, the TCRdb table keeps only in-frame clones and is missing some. The D gene and trimming were derived from the DNA, and the V and J assignments and clone size from that table. The sample lists some 380,000 clones; 88% were seen once. The sequenced material came from PBMCs or T cells enriched from blood (not recorded which). The TCR was taken from a middle-aged woman with acute COVID-19. The chain couples TRBV2 to TRBJ1-3, with 9 bases aligning to TRBD1. CDR3 protein: CASSAPGTGLRNTIYF. The CDR3 nucleotides read TGTGCCAGCAGTGCCCCCGGGACAGGGCTAAGAAACACCATATATTTT.